Listed here is a single T cell receptor (beta chain). The clone's antigen remains unknown. Base qualities are not provided; no much larger clone lies one nucleotide away. The data were taken from a study of blood T cell repertoires in COVID-19 (TCRdb year 2020). Concerning the study at large: Collaborator samples came from the United States, Italy and Spain and covered acute and convalescent phases of COVID-19. The prospective study material was composed of cDNA or gDNA derived from T cells, B-cell-depleted T cells, or PBMCs. The sample metadata nearly always contained a de-identified subject ID, COVID-19 status, age in years and sex. HLA class I and class II types, where available, came from metadata supplied by the sample provider rather than from assay-based typing. Deeply sampled blood TCRbeta repertoires from subjects exposed to, actively infected with, or recovered from COVID-19 were included in the dataset. The samples were drawn from the first 160 participants of the ongoing ImmuneRACE study and from under 1,500 subjects provided by 6 global collaborators. The repertoires were made available in a free public database intended to serve as a resource for research on the immune response to SARS-CoV-2.

Broad study findings and their caveats: The quantity of clinical and demographic metadata differed by source and by participant and was supplied without curation.

TCRbeta CDR3 regions were amplified from genomic DNA by means of the immunoSEQ Assay, a bias-controlled multiplex PCR. In the source study's methods: Nucleated cell counts per sample were estimated from amplification of reference gene primers within the assay. To quantify the absolute abundance of each unique TCRbeta CDR3 rearrangement, sequence reads were collapsed and filtered. Productive Simpson clonality was computed per sample as the square root of Simpson's diversity index over productive rearrangements. What TCRdb holds here is the immuneACCESS table cut down to in-frame rearrangements. Part of the clones is not present; checked against another copy, under half of the missing clones reflect an unresolved V gene, and the others are unexplained. D and trimming come from the DNA, and the V and J calls and clone size come from that table. This sample comprises over 130,000 clones, approximately 85% of them detected only once. Of the sample, roughly 3.4% falls within the top ten clones.

Participants in the prospective study were aged about 18 to 95 years, lived in 20 to 25 United States geographic areas, and enrolled through a virtual design. Cohort assignment in the prospective study relied on participant-reported clinical history from a screening survey and a study questionnaire. In the prospective study, mobile phlebotomists collected whole blood, serum and a nasopharyngeal or oropharyngeal swab from each participant. Prospective study participants could optionally give additional blood draws and questionnaires over a roughly two-month period. Before DNA extraction, prospective study blood samples were shipped either frozen or at room temperature. The CDR3 starts with the cysteine, ends with the phenylalanine, and has 13 residues. Of all the DNA, just the CDR3 is kept, 39 bases in frame from base 1. CDR1 MNHEY and CDR2 SVGAGI were looked up in the germline V gene. Unmatched junction bases come to 8, with V trimmed by 8 bases and J by 9 bases.

Source material: PBMCs or T cells enriched from blood (not recorded which). Recombination linked TRBV6-5 to TRBJ1-5; 9 bases in the junction line up with TRBD1. This clonotype was obtained from a woman between 45 and 65 years old with acute COVID-19. The DNA sequence follows: TGTGCCAGCTCTGACAGGGGGTCCTGGCCCCAGCATTTT. Its coded protein is CASSDRGSWPQHF.